The rows below give T cell receptor beta chains drawn from one sample of a study of radiation and T cells in renal cell carcinoma. Repertoires were generated with immunoSEQ multiplex PCR, while TCRdb's copy carries only in-frame clones and drops some. The sample carries 110,000 to 150,000 clones, more than 70% recorded once. Sequencing used blood, obtained from a patient whose treatment included radiotherapy and nephrectomy. All receptors come from a woman in her 50s with renal cell carcinoma. Both conserved end residues are part of each CDR3. A D gene is named only where the DNA matches it firmly. The size field is filled for only some rows; it gives once, few, many or a size class.

clone size,J gene,CDR3 length,V gene,D gene,CDR3 DNA,CDR3 protein
-,TRBJ2-1,17,TRBV7-6,-,TGTGCCAGCCGTGATTTGTGGAGAACAGGCGCCTACAATGAGCAGTTCTTC,CASRDLWRTGAYNEQFF
once,TRBJ2-3,14,TRBV7-3,-,TGTGCCAGCAGCTTAACGGGAAATTTGGATACGCAGTATTTT,CASSLTGNLDTQYF
medium-sized,TRBJ2-2,14,TRBV7-9,-,TGTGCCAGCAGCTCGGGACATAACACCGGGGAGCTGTTTTTT,CASSSGHNTGELFF
-,TRBJ2-1,16,TRBV10-3,TRBD2,TGTGCCATCAGTGAGTCGGACGGGGGGGCCGTGAATGAGCAGTTCTTC,CAISESDGGAVNEQFF
-,TRBJ2-7,12,TRBV2,-,TGTGCCAGCAGCGCGAATTCCTACGAGCAGTACTTC,CASSANSYEQYF
-,TRBJ2-1,19,TRBV4-1,-,TGCGCCAGCAGCCCTCAAGGGGTCCCACGAAACCTAGGCTACAATGAGCAGTTCTTC,CASSPQGVPRNLGYNEQFF
-,TRBJ1-3,17,TRBV5-3,-,TGTGCCAGAAGCTCGAAACTACAAGACAGGAAGGAAAACACCATATATTTT,CARSSKLQDRKENTIYF
-,TRBJ1-2,13,TRBV19,-,TGTGCCAGTAGTATAACAGGGCTACATGGCTACACCTTC,CASSITGLHGYTF
-,TRBJ1-2,13,TRBV6-1,-,TGTGCCAGTTCCTTCGGTCCTCCGGGGGGCTACACCTTC,CASSFGPPGGYTF
few,TRBJ1-1,14,TRBV5-1,-,TGCGCCAGCAGGGAGGGGCCCATGAACACTGAAGCTTTCTTT,CASREGPMNTEAFF
once,TRBJ2-7,14,TRBV28,-,TGTGCCAGCAGGGTACAGGGACCGACCATGGAGCAGTACTTC,CASRVQGPTMEQYF
-,TRBJ1-3,15,TRBV5-1,-,TGCGCCAGCAGCTTGGCCGGTGACTCTGGAAACACCATATATTTT,CASSLAGDSGNTIYF
-,TRBJ1-1,14,TRBV9,-,TGTGCCAGCAGCCTAGGACATATGAACACTGAAGCTTTCTTT,CASSLGHMNTEAFF
-,TRBJ2-3,14,TRBV6-6,-,TGTGCCAGCTACGACGCGGGGCTCACAGATACGCAGTATTTT,CASYDAGLTDTQYF
-,TRBJ2-3,15,TRBV7-9,-,TGTGCCAGCAGCTTTATTGGGACCTCCGCGGGTACGCAGTATTTT,CASSFIGTSAGTQYF